One sample yielded the 24 T cell receptor beta chains listed below, sequenced in a study of cytomegalovirus exposure and HLA in healthy donors. Researchers ran the PCR with 60 Vbeta and 13 Jbeta primers. Sequenced by immunoSEQ multiplex PCR; TCRdb stores in-frame clones only, minus some. This table has roughly 99,000 clones, less than 85% appearing once. Sequenced sample: PBMCs. Receptors originate from a male donor in good health and CMV-seronegative.

This chain connects TRBV5-1 to TRBJ2-5, with D tentatively TRBD2 (5 bases). Per the germline V gene, CDR1 is SGHRS and CDR2 is YFSETQ. Trimming pared 0 bases from V and 4 bases from J, leaving 7 bases between. The CDR3 runs 13 residues. The CDR3 DNA reads as TGCGCCAGCAGCTTGGTTGGAGGAGAGACCCAGTACTTC. This sequence encodes CASSLVGGETQYF.

This chain connects TRBV5-6 to TRBJ2-3, with D possibly being TRBD2 (5 bases). Trimming removed 5 bases from V and 0 bases from J, with 19 bases in between. Germline V gene sequence: CDR1 SGHDT, CDR2 YYEEEE. The CDR3 consists of 17 residues. CDR3 loop: CASRLATDPGSTDTQYF. As DNA, the CDR3 is TGTGCCAGCAGACTGGCGACGGACCCGGGGAGCACAGATACGCAGTATTTT.

The J gene is TRBJ2-7, the V gene TRBV6-1, with D hard to call. This CDR3 is 14 amino acids long. The germline V gene has CDR1 MNHNS and CDR2 SASEGT. V was pared by 4 bases and J by 7 bases, with 17 bases between. This chain's CDR3 is CASSVLEYRWEQYF. The CDR3 nucleotides are TGTGCCAGCAGTGTTCTCGAATACCGGTGGGAGCAGTACTTC.

This chain links TRBV27 with TRBJ2-7; TRBD1 is a possible D gene (6 bases). Germline loops: CDR1 MNHEY, CDR2 SMNVEV (reference sequence). The CDR3 length is 14 residues. Trimming removed 2 bases at V and 3 bases at J, with 11 bases between. In nucleotides, the CDR3 is TGTGCCAGCAGTTTAGGGGGCGCGGACTACGAGCAGTACTTC. Translating it yields CASSLGGADYEQYF.

The chain recombines TRBV9 with TRBJ2-4; TRBD2 might be the D (5 bases). The CDR3 extends over 13 amino acids. Trimming took 4 bases from V and 6 from J, leaving 11 bases between them. Germline assignment: CDR1 SGDLS and CDR2 YYNGEE. As DNA, the CDR3 is TGTGCCAGCAGCATCGGACTTCTAAACATTCAGTACTTC. It specifies CASSIGLLNIQYF.

This sequence joins TRBV5-1 and TRBJ1-2, with a tentative D call TRBD1 (5 bases). From germline, CDR1 is SGHRS and CDR2 YFSETQ. With 4 bases removed from V and 3 bases from J, the gap between germline ends came to 16 bases. This CDR3 is built from 15 residues. The CDR3: CASSLRYGGDYGYTF. In DNA form, the CDR3 reads TGCGCCAGCAGCCTACGGTACGGGGGGGACTATGGCTACACCTTC.

In its sample, this clone was seen a few times. The CDR3 protein is CASPREVDSPLHF. CDR3 coding DNA: TGTGCCAGCCCCAGGGAGGTCGATTCACCCCTCCACTTT. The genes are TRBV28 and TRBJ1-6; perhaps TRBD1 as D (5 bases). The length of the CDR3 is 13 residues. V lost 8 bases and J 8 bases, leaving 13 bases between the germline ends. Germline CDR1 is MDHEN and CDR2 is SYDVKM.

This rearrangement joins TRBV6-1 to TRBJ1-2; the D is unclear. The length of the CDR3 is 14 residues. CDR1 is MNHNS, CDR2 SASEGT, per germline. V lost 4 bases and J lost 4, with 13 bases in between. This CDR3 is CASSVGVESYGYTF. The CDR3 nucleotides read TGTGCCAGCAGTGTCGGTGTTGAGAGCTATGGCTACACCTTC.

V usage is TRBV7-9 and J usage is TRBJ2-5, with a possible D match to TRBD2 (6 bases). Germline-derived CDR1 and CDR2 are SEHNR and FQNEAQ (reference sequence). This CDR3 is 12 amino acids long. The germline V and J ends were trimmed by 5 bases and 9 bases, with 13 bases remaining between them. As DNA, the CDR3 is TGTGCCAGCAGCCCGCGGTGGGAGGCCCAGTACTTC. The encoded protein is CASSPRWEAQYF.

The chain carries TRBV4-2 and TRBJ2-1; 10 positions agree with TRBD2. The germline CDR1 and CDR2 sequences are LGHNA and YNFKEQ. V trimming: 1 base; J trimming: 8 bases; junction bases outside the gene matches: 8. The CDR3 sequence is 16 residues long. For the CDR3, the DNA is TGTGCCAGCAGCCAAGGAGAAGCTAGCGGGAGCGATGAGCAGTTCTTC. This translates into CASSQGEASGSDEQFF.

This sequence joins TRBV28 and TRBJ2-7; the match to TRBD1 covers 7 bases. The CDR3 is made up of 16 amino acids. The germline gives CDR1 MDHEN, CDR2 SYDVKM. With V trimmed by 4 bases and J by 1 base, 10 bases remained unmatched. CDR3 DNA sequence: TGTGCCAGCAGTTCCCTCATCAGGGACAGTTCCTACGAGCAGTACTTC. As protein: CASSSLIRDSSYEQYF. The variable domain in full, with the rest retrieved from reference TRBV28 and TRBJ2-7, is DVKVTQSSRYLVKRTGEKVFLECVQDMDHENMFWYRQDPGLGLRLIYFSYDVKMKEKGDIPEGYSVSREKKERFSLILESASTNQTSMYLCASSSLIRDSSYEQYFGPGTRLTVT.

The chain is built from TRBV2 and TRBJ1-1, with 8 bases aligning to TRBD1. Germline V gives CDR1 SNHLY, CDR2 FYNNEI. Trimming removed 9 bases from V and 3 bases from J; junction bases left unmatched: 6. The CDR3 spans 13 residues. The CDR3 DNA sequence: TGTGCCAGTTCCCCGGACAGGGACACTGAAGCTTTCTTT. This translates into CASSPDRDTEAFF.

A remark on this clone: One end of the junction does not line up with germline, which may come from a read error. The rearrangement uses TRBV7-7 and TRBJ2-3; 7 nucleotides align to TRBD2. The germline gives CDR1 SSHAT, CDR2 FNYEAQ (reference sequence). This CDR3 contains 15 residues. The CDR3 sequence: CASSPRLAFTDTQYF. The CDR3 nucleotides are TGTGCTAGCAGCCCCCGACTAGCTTTCACAGATACGCAGTATTTT.

The chain couples TRBV5-4 to TRBJ2-2; maybe TRBD1 (5 bases). Trimming took 4 bases from V and 6 from J, leaving 16 bases between them. The CDR3 is 15 residues long. Germline V gene lookup returns CDR1 SGHNT and CDR2 YYREEE (reference sequence). This CDR3 reads CASSPGIRLSGELFF. For the CDR3, the DNA is TGTGCCAGCAGCCCAGGGATACGGCTATCCGGGGAGCTGTTTTTT.

CDR3 sequence reads: CSVGTPSNIGELFF. The CDR3 DNA reads as TGCAGCGTGGGGACACCCTCGAATATCGGGGAGCTGTTTTTT. This chain uses TRBV29-1 with TRBJ2-2; perhaps TRBD1 as D (6 bases). V was clipped by 6 bases and J by 7 bases, with 18 bases between them. CDR1 is SQVTM, CDR2 ANQGSEA, per germline. This CDR3 has 14 amino acids.

This rearrangement joins TRBV29-1 to TRBJ1-1; TRBD1 matches 7 bases. Germline CDR1 is SQVTM and CDR2 is ANQGSEA. The ends lost 1 base at V and 2 bases at J; junction bases unmatched: 4. The CDR3 consists of 14 residues. For the CDR3, the DNA is TGCAGCGTTGAAGGGGACAGAAAAAACACTGAAGCTTTCTTT. This codes for CSVEGDRKNTEAFF.

This rearrangement joins TRBV7-9 to TRBJ2-3, with TRBD1 identical over 7 bases. Losses at the gene ends were 5 bases for V and 0 bases for J; bases not matched to a gene: 5. The CDR3 spans 15 residues. Germline assignment: CDR1 SEHNR and CDR2 FQNEAQ (reference sequence). This chain's CDR3 is CASSQTGESTDTQYF. The CDR3 DNA follows: TGTGCCAGCAGCCAAACAGGGGAAAGCACAGATACGCAGTATTTT.

The gene calls are TRBV7-3 and TRBJ2-1; possibly TRBD2 for D (5 bases). Germline V lookup: CDR1 SGHTA, CDR2 FQGTGA. The CDR3 is 15 amino acids. V dropped 2 bases and J dropped 8 bases, with 16 bases sitting between them. The CDR3 loop reads CASSLLPGGVYEQFF. The CDR3 DNA follows: TGTGCCAGCAGCTTACTCCCAGGAGGAGTCTATGAGCAGTTCTTC.

The V gene is TRBV6-1, the J gene TRBJ2-7; D may be TRBD1 (6 bases). V was cut by 6 bases and J by 0 bases, with 12 bases left in between. Germline CDR1 and CDR2: MNHNS and SASEGT. The CDR3 is 14 amino acids. The CDR3 coding sequence is TGTGCCAGCAGGGGAACAGGGCCCTCCTACGAGCAGTACTTC. Its translation is CASRGTGPSYEQYF.

The chain has TRBV7-3 and TRBJ2-7, with D perhaps matching TRBD1 (5 bases). The CDR3 runs to 14 residues. The V and J ends lost 5 bases and 1 base respectively, with 12 bases between them. Germline V lookup: CDR1 SGHTA, CDR2 FQGTGA. The CDR3 sequence is CASSPTGTSYEQYF. The CDR3 region has the DNA TGTGCCAGCAGCCCCACAGGCACTTCCTACGAGCAGTACTTC.

The J gene is TRBJ2-1, the V gene TRBV29-1, with TRBD2 identical over 13 bases. This CDR3 contains 13 residues. The J segment lost 8 bases and the V segment lost 6 bases, leaving 4 bases of the junction unmatched. Germline assignment: CDR1 SQVTM and CDR2 ANQGSEA. This CDR3 reads CSVLAGGWDEQFF. DNA for the CDR3: TGCAGCGTACTAGCGGGAGGGTGGGATGAGCAGTTCTTC.

The chain combines TRBV5-4 with TRBJ2-7; maybe TRBD2 (5 bases). V was trimmed by 6 bases and J by 6 bases, leaving 16 bases between them. Germline CDR1 is SGHNT and CDR2 is YYREEE (reference sequence). This CDR3 contains 13 residues. The CDR3 DNA sequence: TGTGCCAGCACCCTACCGGGGATACGCGAGCAGTACTTC. Translating it yields CASTLPGIREQYF.

The chain combines TRBV5-1 with TRBJ1-1; 7 bases fit TRBD1. Per germline, CDR1 SGHRS and CDR2 YFSETQ. V gave up 0 bases and J gave up 5 bases; unmatched junction bases: 10. This CDR3 comprises 16 residues. In DNA, the CDR3 is TGCGCCAGCAGCTTGGCCTTTCGAGGGGGCGATACTGAAGCTTTCTTT. The encoded protein is CASSLAFRGGDTEAFF.

The chain uses TRBV10-1 and TRBJ2-3; D not certain. The germline V gene encodes CDR1 WNHNN and CDR2 SYGVQD (reference sequence). The ends were cut back, 2 bases at V and 2 bases at J, with 5 bases in the middle. The CDR3 totals 13 residues. In DNA, the CDR3 is TGCGCCAGCAGTGAGCTCCCCACAGATACGCAGTATTTT. Its translation is CASSELPTDTQYF.